This is a list of T cell receptor beta chains from one sample in a study of Ad26.COV2.S vaccination and SARS-CoV-2 variants. Some clones are missing from TCRdb's copy, which holds only in-frame ones; the method was immunoSEQ multiplex PCR. The sample includes about half a million clones, 89% of them seen just once. Sample: peripheral blood, taken in a trial of Ad26.COV2.S vaccine versus placebo. The receptors originated from a person aged 18 to 65 who received the Ad26.COV2.S COVID-19 vaccine or a placebo. Each CDR3 is given with its conserved first and last residue. The order of the fields is D gene, V gene, clone size, J gene, CDR3 protein, CDR3 DNA. D genes are given only for firm matches. Expanded clones are given a class, and other clones once, few, many or no size at all.

>-|TRBV28|-|TRBJ2-6
CASRSSGANVLTF
TGTGCCAGCCGGAGTTCTGGGGCCAACGTCCTGACTTTC
>-|TRBV5-1|-|TRBJ2-1
CASTPIGLEGVTYNEQFF
TGCGCCAGCACCCCAATAGGCCTAGAAGGGGTCACCTACAATGAGCAGTTCTTC
>TRBD1|TRBV2|once|TRBJ1-2
CASSMGQTLSGGYTF
TGTGCCAGCAGTATGGGACAGACCCTTAGCGGTGGCTACACCTTC
>-|TRBV28|-|TRBJ1-1
CATKFLTAEAFF
TGTGCCACGAAGTTTCTTACGGCTGAAGCTTTCTTT
>-|TRBV19|-|TRBJ2-1
CATGGYSYNEQFF
TGTGCCACCGGGGGTTACTCCTACAATGAGCAGTTCTTC
>TRBD2|TRBV10-3|-|TRBJ2-7
CAISDGTRTYEQYF
TGTGCCATCAGTGATGGGACTAGGACCTACGAGCAGTACTTC
>-|TRBV11-2|-|TRBJ2-3
CASTPRVRAIDTQYF
TGTGCCAGCACTCCAAGGGTGCGGGCTATAGATACGCAGTATTTT
>-|TRBV5-8|-|TRBJ2-1
CASSLGGGRQFF
TGTGCCAGCAGCTTGGGTGGGGGCCGGCAGTTCTTC
>-|TRBV11-3|-|TRBJ1-1
CASSLGVGNTEAFF
TGTGCCAGCAGCTTGGGTGTTGGGAACACTGAAGCTTTCTTT
>-|TRBV14|few|TRBJ2-2
CASSQVWAVDTGELFF
TGTGCCAGCAGCCAAGTTTGGGCAGTGGACACCGGGGAGCTGTTTTTT
>-|TRBV5-4|-|TRBJ1-2
CASSLAGGNYGYTF
TGTGCCAGCAGCTTGGCGGGGGGGAACTATGGCTACACCTTC
>-|TRBV2|-|TRBJ1-6
CASMREGGTQNSPLHF
TGTGCCAGCATGAGGGAGGGGGGTACGCAAAATTCACCCCTCCACTTT
>TRBD1|TRBV5-1|-|TRBJ2-7
CASSLGGTGTHEQYF
TGCGCCAGCAGCCTGGGAGGGACAGGGACTCATGAGCAGTACTTC
>TRBD1|TRBV4-1|-|TRBJ1-2
CASKQGAGADNYGYTF
TGCGCCAGCAAACAGGGGGCTGGGGCGGATAACTATGGCTACACCTTC
>-|TRBV18|-|TRBJ2-5
CASSPNGPRNGETQYF
TGTGCCAGCTCACCCAACGGGCCCCGAAACGGGGAGACCCAGTACTTC
>TRBD2|TRBV7-8|-|TRBJ2-7
CASSSRPGLAGLYEQYF
TGTGCCAGCAGCTCCCGCCCCGGACTAGCGGGATTGTACGAGCAGTACTTC
>TRBD1|TRBV6-1|few|TRBJ2-7
CASSELGTGNEQYF
TGTGCCAGCAGTGAATTGGGGACAGGGAACGAGCAGTACTTC
>TRBD2|TRBV3-1/TRBV3-2|-|TRBJ2-1
CASSQVRASGSNLAEQFF
TGTGCCAGCAGCCAAGTCCGGGCTAGCGGGAGTAATCTGGCTGAGCAGTTCTTC
>TRBD1|TRBV28|once|TRBJ1-1
CASSSGQGALAEAFF
TGTGCCAGCAGTTCCGGACAGGGGGCGCTCGCTGAAGCTTTCTTT
>-|TRBV19|-|TRBJ2-1
CASRSRAAAAENEQFF
TGTGCCAGTAGAAGCCGGGCAGCGGCCGCGGAGAATGAGCAGTTCTTC
>-|TRBV7-6|-|TRBJ2-1
CASSLGATSYNEQFF
TGTGCCAGCAGCTTAGGGGCGACCTCCTACAATGAGCAGTTCTTC
>-|TRBV4-1|once|TRBJ2-3
CASSQGWTADPDTQYF
TGCGCCAGCAGCCAAGGTTGGACAGCAGACCCAGATACGCAGTATTTT
>-|TRBV30|-|TRBJ1-5
CAWSVGTTQPQHF
TGTGCCTGGAGTGTAGGGACCACTCAGCCCCAGCATTTT
>TRBD2|TRBV2|-|TRBJ2-1
CASSDVLAGGNEQFF
TGTGCCAGCAGTGATGTTCTAGCGGGGGGCAATGAGCAGTTCTTC
>-|TRBV7-8|-|TRBJ2-1
CASSLTQGYEQFF
TGTGCCAGCAGCTTGACCCAGGGTTATGAGCAGTTCTTC
>TRBD1|TRBV7-8|once|TRBJ2-2
CASSLLRPGQANTGELFF
TGTGCCAGCAGCCTCCTCCGACCGGGACAGGCGAACACCGGGGAGCTGTTTTTT
>-|TRBV11-3|-|TRBJ2-3
CASSRVGVPGTQYF
TGTGCCAGCAGCAGGGTGGGTGTACCGGGTACGCAGTATTTT
>TRBD2|TRBV4-1|-|TRBJ2-3
CASSQAGTSGSWDTQYF
TGCGCCAGCAGCCAAGCCGGGACTAGCGGGAGTTGGGATACGCAGTATTTT
>TRBD2|TRBV6-1|-|TRBJ2-5
CASSERGRVSVQETQYF
TGTGCCAGCAGTGAACGCGGGAGGGTATCGGTCCAAGAGACCCAGTACTTC
>-|TRBV7-2|-|TRBJ2-1
CASNYEVGVSYNEQFF
TGTGCCAGCAACTATGAGGTCGGGGTATCCTACAATGAGCAGTTCTTC
>TRBD1|TRBV6-6|-|TRBJ2-3
CASRIDRVGTDTQYF
TGTGCCAGCAGGATCGACAGGGTAGGCACAGATACGCAGTATTTT
>-|TRBV28|-|TRBJ1-5
CASSWGNQPQHF
TGTGCCAGCAGTTGGGGCAATCAGCCCCAGCATTTT
>TRBD1|TRBV2|-|TRBJ1-1
CASRGQVPNTEAFF
TGTGCCAGCAGAGGACAGGTTCCGAACACTGAAGCTTTCTTT
>-|TRBV5-5|-|TRBJ2-7
CASSLSGVEQYF
TGTGCCAGCAGCTTGTCGGGGGTCGAGCAGTACTTC
>TRBD1|TRBV27|few|TRBJ2-2
CASRYGTANTGELFF
TGTGCCAGCAGATACGGGACAGCGAACACCGGGGAGCTGTTTTTT
>-|TRBV27|-|TRBJ2-3
CASSLEAWASPGTDTQYF
TGTGCCAGCAGTTTAGAGGCGTGGGCTAGCCCTGGCACAGATACGCAGTATTTT
>-|TRBV6-2/TRBV6-3|-|TRBJ1-5
CASSYSGGQGQPQHF
TGTGCCAGCAGTTACTCAGGGGGGCAAGGACAGCCCCAGCATTTT
>-|TRBV4-3|once|TRBJ1-3
CASSQVLGGSAGNTIYF
TGCGCCAGCAGCCAAGTACTGGGGGGCTCCGCTGGAAACACCATATATTTT
>-|TRBV5-1|-|TRBJ1-4
CASSLSVGQATNEKLFF
TGCGCCAGCAGCTTGTCGGTAGGCCAGGCAACTAATGAAAAACTGTTTTTT
>TRBD2|TRBV7-6|-|TRBJ2-2
CASSAGGRNTGELFF
TGTGCCAGCAGTGCGGGAGGGCGAAACACCGGGGAGCTGTTTTTT
>TRBD1|TRBV28|-|TRBJ1-2
CASTMGGGRYGYTF
TGTGCCAGCACCATGGGAGGGGGCCGCTATGGCTACACCTTC
>-|TRBV19|-|TRBJ1-6
CASSIGLGQGSPLHF
TGTGCCAGTAGTATAGGGCTGGGCCAGGGTTCACCCCTCCACTTT
>-|TRBV3-1/TRBV3-2|-|TRBJ2-7
CASSPLGIYEQYF
TGTGCCAGCAGCCCCTTGGGGATCTACGAGCAGTACTTC
>-|TRBV21-1|-|TRBJ1-5
CASSNPRGSNQPQHF
TGTGCCAGCAGCAACCCCAGGGGAAGCAATCAGCCCCAGCATTTT
>TRBD2|TRBV2|-|TRBJ2-3
CASSGLAGHTDTQYF
TGTGCCAGCAGCGGACTAGCGGGCCACACAGATACGCAGTATTTT
>-|TRBV11-3|-|TRBJ2-3
CASSWGGPRVTDTQYF
TGTGCCAGCAGCTGGGGTGGTCCTCGGGTCACAGATACGCAGTATTTT
>-|TRBV6-5|-|TRBJ2-1
CASSYRDGEQFF
TGTGCCAGCAGTTACAGGGACGGTGAGCAGTTCTTC
>-|TRBV27|-|TRBJ2-1
CASSLSRRNEQFF
TGTGCCAGCAGTTTATCGAGGAGGAATGAGCAGTTCTTC
>-|TRBV6-5|-|TRBJ2-1
CASSRGTVGYNEQFF
TGTGCCAGCAGTCGCGGGACGGTTGGCTACAATGAGCAGTTCTTC
>TRBD1|TRBV11-2|-|TRBJ1-5
CASSLDRGRGQPQHF
TGTGCCAGCAGCTTGGACAGGGGGCGCGGTCAGCCCCAGCATTTT
>TRBD2|TRBV2|-|TRBJ2-3
CASSDQLAGLTDTQYF
TGTGCCAGCAGTGATCAGCTAGCGGGCCTCACAGATACGCAGTATTTT
>TRBD1|TRBV19|-|TRBJ1-5
CATRGTVNQPQHF
TGTGCCACCCGAGGGACAGTCAATCAGCCCCAGCATTTT
>TRBD1|TRBV3-1/TRBV3-2|-|TRBJ1-4
CASSTTGTANEKLFF
TGTGCCAGCAGCACTACCGGGACAGCCAATGAAAAACTGTTTTTT